This section outlines one T cell receptor (beta chain) sequence together with its context. The CDR3 consists of 14 residues. The germline gives CDR1 WSHSY, CDR2 SAAADI. V lost 4 bases to trimming and J lost 2 bases, with 10 bases between them. This sample is part of a study of control samples from healthy donors and cancer patients. Repertoires were generated with immunoSEQ multiplex PCR, while TCRdb's copy carries only in-frame clones and drops some. The sample yields roughly 170,000 clones, more than 85% seen once. Sequencing was performed on blood. This chain links TRBV10-2 with TRBJ2-3; perhaps TRBD2 as D (5 bases). The TCR sequence derives from a woman between 35 and 50 years old in good health. For the CDR3, the DNA is TGCGCCAGCAGTGGGACGGGGTACACAGATACGCAGTATTTT. It encodes CASSGTGYTDTQYF.